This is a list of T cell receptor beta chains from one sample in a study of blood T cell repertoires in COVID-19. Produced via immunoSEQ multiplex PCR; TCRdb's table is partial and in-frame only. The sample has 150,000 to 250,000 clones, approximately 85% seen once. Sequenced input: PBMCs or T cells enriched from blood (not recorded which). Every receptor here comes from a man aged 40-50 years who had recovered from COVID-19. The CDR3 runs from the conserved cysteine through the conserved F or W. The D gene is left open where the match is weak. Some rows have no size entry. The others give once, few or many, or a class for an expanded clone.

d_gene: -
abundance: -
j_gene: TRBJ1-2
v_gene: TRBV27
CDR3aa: CASKVGGLHYGYTF
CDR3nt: TGTGCCAGCAAAGTCGGGGGTCTCCACTATGGCTACACCTTC

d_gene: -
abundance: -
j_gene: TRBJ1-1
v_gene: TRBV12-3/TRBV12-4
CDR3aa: CASSRQAEAFF
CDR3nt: TGTGCCAGCAGTCGACAGGCTGAAGCTTTCTTT

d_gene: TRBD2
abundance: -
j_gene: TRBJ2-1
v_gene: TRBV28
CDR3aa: CASSPSSGSLYNEQFF
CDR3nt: TGTGCCAGCAGCCCATCTAGCGGGAGTCTCTACAATGAGCAGTTCTTC

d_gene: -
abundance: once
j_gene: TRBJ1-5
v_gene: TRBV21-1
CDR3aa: CASSSRTGTTQSNQPQHF
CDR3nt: TGTGCCAGCAGCTCGAGGACAGGGACCACCCAAAGCAATCAGCCCCAGCATTTT

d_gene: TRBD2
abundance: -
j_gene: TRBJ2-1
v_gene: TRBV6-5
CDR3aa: CASSYQLAGPYNEQFF
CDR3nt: TGTGCCAGCAGTTACCAACTAGCGGGACCCTACAATGAGCAGTTCTTC

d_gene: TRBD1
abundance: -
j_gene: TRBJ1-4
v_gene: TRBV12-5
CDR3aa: CASGFTLRDSLTTPNEKLFF
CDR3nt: TGTGCTAGTGGTTTCACCCTTCGGGACAGCCTAACAACACCTAATGAAAAACTGTTTTTT

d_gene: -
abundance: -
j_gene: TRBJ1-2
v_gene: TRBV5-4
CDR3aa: CASSSRVGGLNGYTF
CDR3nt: TGTGCCAGCAGCTCCCGGGTGGGAGGGCTTAACGGCTACACCTTC

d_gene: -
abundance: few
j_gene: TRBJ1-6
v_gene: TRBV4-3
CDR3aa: CASSQGALSGLDSPLHF
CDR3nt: TGCGCCAGCAGCCAAGGGGCCCTCAGCGGCCTAGATTCACCCCTCCACTTT

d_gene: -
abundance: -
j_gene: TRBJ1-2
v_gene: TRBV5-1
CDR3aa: CASSFAGDYGYTF
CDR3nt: TGCGCCAGCAGCTTCGCGGGGGACTATGGCTACACCTTC

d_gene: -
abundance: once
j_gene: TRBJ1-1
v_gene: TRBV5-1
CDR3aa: CASTVEGAEAFF
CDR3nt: TGCGCCAGTACTGTTGAAGGGGCTGAAGCTTTCTTT

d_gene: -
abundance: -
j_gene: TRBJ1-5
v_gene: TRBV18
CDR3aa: CASSPRGQNSNQPQHF
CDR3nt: TGTGCCAGCTCGCCAAGAGGGCAGAATAGCAATCAGCCCCAGCATTTT

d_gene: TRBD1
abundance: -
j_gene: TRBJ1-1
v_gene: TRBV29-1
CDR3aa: CSADRVGLEAFF
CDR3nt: TGCAGCGCCGACAGGGTGGGCCTTGAAGCTTTCTTT

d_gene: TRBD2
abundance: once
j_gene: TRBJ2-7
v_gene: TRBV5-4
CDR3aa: CASSWDGLAGIPQGSEQYF
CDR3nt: TGTGCCAGCAGCTGGGACGGGCTAGCGGGAATCCCTCAAGGGTCTGAGCAGTACTTC

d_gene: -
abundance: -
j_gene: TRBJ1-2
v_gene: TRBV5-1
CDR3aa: CASSSGDIYGYTF
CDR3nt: TGCGCCAGCAGCTCGGGGGATATTTATGGCTACACCTTC

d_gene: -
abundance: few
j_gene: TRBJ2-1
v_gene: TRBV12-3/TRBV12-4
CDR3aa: CASRSSSNEQFF
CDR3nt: TGTGCCAGCAGGTCTTCTAGCAATGAGCAGTTCTTC

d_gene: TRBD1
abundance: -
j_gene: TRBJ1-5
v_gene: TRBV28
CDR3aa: CASSLLARGGQKHF
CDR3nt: TGTGCCAGCAGTTTATTGGCCCGGGGGGGACAGAAGCATTTT

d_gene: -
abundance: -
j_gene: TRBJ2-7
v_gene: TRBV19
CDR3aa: CASSRQVRSYEQYF
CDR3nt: TGTGCCAGTAGTCGCCAGGTGCGATCCTACGAGCAGTACTTC

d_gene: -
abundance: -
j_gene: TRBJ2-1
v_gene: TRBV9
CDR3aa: CASSGLDGNYEQFF
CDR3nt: TGTGCCAGCAGCGGGCTAGACGGAAACTATGAGCAGTTCTTC

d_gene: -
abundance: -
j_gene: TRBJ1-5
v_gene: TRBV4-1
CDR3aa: CASSQDSLLRNQPQHF
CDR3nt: TGCGCCAGCAGCCAAGATAGCCTGCTCCGCAATCAGCCCCAGCATTTT

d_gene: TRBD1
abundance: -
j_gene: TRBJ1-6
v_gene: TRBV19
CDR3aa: CASSFDRVGNSPLHF
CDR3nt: TGTGCCAGTAGTTTCGACAGGGTAGGAAATTCACCCCTCCACTTT

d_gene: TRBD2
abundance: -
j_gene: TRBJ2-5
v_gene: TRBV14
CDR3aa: CASSQDWTSEETQYF
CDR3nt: TGTGCCAGCAGCCAAGATTGGACTAGTGAAGAGACCCAGTACTTC

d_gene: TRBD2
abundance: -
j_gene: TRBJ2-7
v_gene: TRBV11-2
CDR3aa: CASSLDQAGATYEQYF
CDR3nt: TGTGCCAGCAGCTTAGACCAAGCGGGAGCCACATACGAGCAGTACTTC

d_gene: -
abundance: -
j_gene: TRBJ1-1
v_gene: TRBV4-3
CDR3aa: CASSQVGGHLNTEAFF
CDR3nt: TGCGCCAGCAGCCAAGTTGGGGGACATCTGAACACTGAAGCTTTCTTT

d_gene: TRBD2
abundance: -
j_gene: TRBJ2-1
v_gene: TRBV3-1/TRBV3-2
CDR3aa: CASSQGPSGSADEQFF
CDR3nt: TGTGCCAGCAGCCAAGGCCCTAGCGGGAGTGCCGATGAGCAGTTCTTC

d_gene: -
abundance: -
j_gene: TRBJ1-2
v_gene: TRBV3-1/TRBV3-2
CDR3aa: CASSLRSGGGYTF
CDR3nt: TGTGCCAGCAGCCTACGAAGCGGCGGAGGCTACACCTTC

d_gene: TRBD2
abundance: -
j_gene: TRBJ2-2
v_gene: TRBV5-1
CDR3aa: CASSGTSGAGELFF
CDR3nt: TGCGCCAGCAGCGGTACTAGCGGGGCCGGGGAGCTGTTTTTT

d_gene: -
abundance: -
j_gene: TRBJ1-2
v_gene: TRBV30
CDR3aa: CAWSSNQVGYTF
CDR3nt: TGTGCCTGGAGTTCCAACCAGGTCGGCTACACCTTC

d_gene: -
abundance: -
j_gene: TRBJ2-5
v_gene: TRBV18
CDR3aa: CASSPSSGSRETQYF
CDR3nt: TGTGCCAGCTCACCCAGTAGCGGCTCCCGAGAGACCCAGTACTTC

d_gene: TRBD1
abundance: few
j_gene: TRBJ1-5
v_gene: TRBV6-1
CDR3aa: CASRSAGTANQPQHF
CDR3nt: TGTGCCAGCAGATCCGCAGGGACAGCTAATCAGCCCCAGCATTTT